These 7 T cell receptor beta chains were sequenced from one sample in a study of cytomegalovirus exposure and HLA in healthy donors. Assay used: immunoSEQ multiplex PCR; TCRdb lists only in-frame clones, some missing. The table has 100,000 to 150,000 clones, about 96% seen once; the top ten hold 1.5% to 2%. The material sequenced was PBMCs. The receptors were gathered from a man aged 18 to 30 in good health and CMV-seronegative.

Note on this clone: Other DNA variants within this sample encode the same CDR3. The CDR3 region has the DNA TGTGCCAGCAGCTTAGGAGGGACAGGGGGTGAAAAACTGTTTTTT. Amino acids: CASSLGGTGGEKLFF. The gene calls are TRBV7-9 and TRBJ1-4, with TRBD1 matching over 11 bases. The germline V gene has CDR1 SEHNR and CDR2 FQNEAQ (reference sequence). The CDR3 loop spans 15 amino acids. Losses at the gene ends were 1 base for V and 7 bases for J; bases not matched to a gene: 2.

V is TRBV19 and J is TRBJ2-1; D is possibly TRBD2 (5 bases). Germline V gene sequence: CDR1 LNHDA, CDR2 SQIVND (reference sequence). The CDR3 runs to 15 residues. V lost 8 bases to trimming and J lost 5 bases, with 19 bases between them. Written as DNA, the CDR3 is TGTGCCAGTCTGAGGAGAGGGTACCAAGACAATGAGCAGTTCTTC. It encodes CASLRRGYQDNEQFF.

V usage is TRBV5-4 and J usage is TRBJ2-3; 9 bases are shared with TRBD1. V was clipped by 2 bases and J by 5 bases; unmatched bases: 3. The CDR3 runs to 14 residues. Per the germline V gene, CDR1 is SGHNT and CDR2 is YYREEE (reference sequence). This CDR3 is CASSLQGAQDTQYF. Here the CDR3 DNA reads TGTGCCAGCAGCTTACAGGGGGCACAAGATACGCAGTATTTT.

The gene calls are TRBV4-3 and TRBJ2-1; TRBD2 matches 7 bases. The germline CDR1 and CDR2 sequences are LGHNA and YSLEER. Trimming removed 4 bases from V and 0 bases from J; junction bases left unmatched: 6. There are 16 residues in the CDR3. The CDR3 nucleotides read TGCGCCAGCAGCCTCACCTTAGCGGGCTCCTACAATGAGCAGTTCTTC. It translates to CASSLTLAGSYNEQFF.

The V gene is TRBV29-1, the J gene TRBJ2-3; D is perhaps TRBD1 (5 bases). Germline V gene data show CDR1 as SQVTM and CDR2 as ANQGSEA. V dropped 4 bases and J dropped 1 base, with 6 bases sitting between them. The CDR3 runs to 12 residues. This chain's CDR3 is CSVVGGTDTQYF. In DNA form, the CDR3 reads TGCAGCGTTGTAGGGGGCACAGATACGCAGTATTTT.

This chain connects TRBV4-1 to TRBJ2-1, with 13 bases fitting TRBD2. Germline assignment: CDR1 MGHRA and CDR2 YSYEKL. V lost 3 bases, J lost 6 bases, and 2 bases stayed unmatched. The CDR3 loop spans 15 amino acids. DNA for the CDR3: TGCGCCAGCAGCCAGACTAGCGGGAGGACCAATGAGCAGTTCTTC. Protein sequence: CASSQTSGRTNEQFF.

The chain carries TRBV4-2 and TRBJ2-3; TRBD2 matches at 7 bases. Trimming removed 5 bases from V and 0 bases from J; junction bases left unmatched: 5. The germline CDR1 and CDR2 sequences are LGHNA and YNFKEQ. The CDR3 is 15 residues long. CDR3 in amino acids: CASSTSGTSTDTQYF. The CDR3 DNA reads TGTGCCAGCAGCACCAGCGGGACTAGCACAGATACGCAGTATTTT.